This T cell receptor beta chain was captured in a study of CD8+ T cells in alopecia areata. Study-wide context: Those patients who were treated received oral tofacitinib, which was given at 5 to 10 mg twice daily for moderate-to-severe alopecia areata. Study results and limitations: Many expanded lesional clones persisted in scalp and blood during tofacitinib. Normal-skin resident alphabeta T cells also appear among scalp sample sequences.

Reverse transcription of extracted RNA yielded cDNA, which provided the sequencing template. Sequencing used immunoSEQ multiplex PCR; TCRdb keeps in-frame clones, though not all of them. This sample has 150,000 to 200,000 clones, with 50% to 75% found just once. Treatment described: oral pan-JAK inhibitor, 5-10 mg twice daily. Researchers gathered lesional scalp punch biopsies and peripheral blood from patients with alopecia areata. In this sample, this clone turned up a few times. The antigen remains undetermined. This receptor was identified in a human donor with alopecia areata. The specimen was CD4+ T cells sorted from blood, collected between weeks 55 and 70, from a patient treated with tofacitinib.

The CDR3: CAWRIYASSYNSPLHF. The CDR3 DNA sequence: TGTGCCTGGAGGATTTACGCGAGCTCCTATAATTCACCCCTCCACTTT. The chain joins TRBV30 to TRBJ1-6; no firm D call. Germline CDR1 GTSNPN, CDR2 SVGIG (reference sequence). This CDR3 spans 16 amino acids. V was shortened by 3 bases and J by 0 bases, with 12 bases between the two germline ends.